The entry below gives a single T cell receptor beta chain sequence along with its context. Its specificity is unknown. The data are from a study of OX40 agonist ivuxolimab in advanced cancers. Study as a whole: Six ivuxolimab dose levels, 0.01 to 10 mg/kg, were given intravenously every 2 weeks. Therapy given before enrollment (anti-PD-1, anti-PD-L1 or anti-CTLA-4) was allowed, and 40% had some.

Broader study findings: Those patients achieving a partial response at 0.1-3.0 mg/kg showed among the lowest clonal expansion.

Profiling relied on immunoSEQ multiplex PCR, and the TCRdb table lists in-frame clones only, not all of them. This table has 15,000 to 20,000 clones, more than 85% appearing once. The CDR3 spans 11 residues. The germline gives CDR1 SEHNR, CDR2 FQNEAQ (reference sequence). V lost 5 bases to trimming and J lost 4 bases, with 6 bases between them. The chain recombines TRBV7-9 with TRBJ2-7, with unresolved D. This receptor was obtained from an adult with an advanced solid tumor such as melanoma, head and neck, liver or kidney cancer. Material: CD4+ or CD8+ T cells sorted from blood, obtained in a trial of the OX40 agonist ivuxolimab. For the CDR3, the DNA is TGTGCCAGCAGCGGTCCTTACGAGCAGTACTTC. Translated, it gives CASSGPYEQYF.